This is a list of T cell receptor beta chains from one sample in a study of blood T cell repertoires in COVID-19. Profiling relied on immunoSEQ multiplex PCR, and the TCRdb table lists in-frame clones only, not all of them. The table includes around 100,000 clones, about four fifths detected once. The material sequenced was peripheral blood. The receptors originated from a woman of 80 years or more with active or convalescent COVID-19. CDR3s include the opening cysteine and the closing phenylalanine or tryptophan. Fields, in order: D gene, J gene, clone size, V gene, CDR3 DNA, CDR3 protein. D genes are given only for firm matches. Clone size is stated in some rows and not others, as once, few, many or a class when expanded.

D: -; J: TRBJ1-5; size: -; V: TRBV29-1; DNA: TGCAGCGTTGAAGAATACGGGAATCAGCCCCAGCATTTT; CDR3: CSVEEYGNQPQHF
D: -; J: TRBJ1-3; size: -; V: TRBV11-2; DNA: TGTGCCAGCAGCTTAGATATTAGAAACACCATATATTTT; CDR3: CASSLDIRNTIYF
D: -; J: TRBJ1-2; size: -; V: TRBV5-8; DNA: TGTGCCAGCAGCTTGGTCAGGGGTAATGGCTACACCTTC; CDR3: CASSLVRGNGYTF
D: -; J: TRBJ2-7; size: -; V: TRBV30; DNA: TGTGCCTGGAGTCCAGGGACCTACGAGCAGTACTTC; CDR3: CAWSPGTYEQYF
D: -; J: TRBJ2-3; size: -; V: TRBV6-5; DNA: TGTGCCAGCAGTTCCCGAGTTCGGGGTGGCACAGATACGCAGTATTTT; CDR3: CASSSRVRGGTDTQYF
D: -; J: TRBJ1-6; size: -; V: TRBV27; DNA: TGTGCCAGCAGTTTGAACCCCTCCCTAAATTCACCCCTCCACTTT; CDR3: CASSLNPSLNSPLHF
D: -; J: TRBJ2-6; size: -; V: TRBV28; DNA: TGTGCCAGCAGTTTATTTCCCCGGACAGCTGGGGCCAACGTCCTGACTTTC; CDR3: CASSLFPRTAGANVLTF
D: -; J: TRBJ2-7; size: few; V: TRBV6-6; DNA: TGTGCCAGCAGTTACTCGATCGGGGACTACGAGCAGTACTTC; CDR3: CASSYSIGDYEQYF
D: TRBD2; J: TRBJ2-1; size: once; V: TRBV27; DNA: TGTGCCAGCAGTTTAACAGCGGGAGGGTACAATGAGCAGTTCTTC; CDR3: CASSLTAGGYNEQFF
D: -; J: TRBJ2-1; size: -; V: TRBV11-2; DNA: TGTGCCAGCAACTTGGCGGGGACCAGCAATGAGCAGTTCTTC; CDR3: CASNLAGTSNEQFF
D: -; J: TRBJ1-5; size: -; V: TRBV6-5; DNA: TGTGCCAGCAGCGCACTAGCTAGCAATCAGCCCCAGCATTTT; CDR3: CASSALASNQPQHF
D: -; J: TRBJ2-1; size: -; V: TRBV27; DNA: TGTGCCAGCAGTCGAGTGACGGGACTGCTATTTAATGAGCAGTTCTTC; CDR3: CASSRVTGLLFNEQFF
D: TRBD2; J: TRBJ2-1; size: few; V: TRBV11-3; DNA: TGTGCCAGCAGCCCCGGACTAGCGGGGAACAATGAGCAGTTCTTC; CDR3: CASSPGLAGNNEQFF
D: TRBD1; J: TRBJ2-1; size: -; V: TRBV6-6; DNA: TGTGCCAGCAGTGCACAGGGGGCATATGAGCAGTTCTTC; CDR3: CASSAQGAYEQFF
D: TRBD1; J: TRBJ1-6; size: few; V: TRBV19; DNA: TGTGCCAGTAGTCCCTGGGACAGGGATAATTCACCCCTCCACTTT; CDR3: CASSPWDRDNSPLHF
D: -; J: TRBJ2-2; size: once; V: TRBV6-5; DNA: TGTGCCAGCAGCGACCTGGGACTTTCAGCCGGGGAGCTGTTTTTT; CDR3: CASSDLGLSAGELFF
D: TRBD2; J: TRBJ2-5; size: -; V: TRBV9; DNA: TGTGCCAGCAGCGTAGAAGCCGGGACTAGCGGAGGATTCCAAGAGACCCAGTACTTC; CDR3: CASSVEAGTSGGFQETQYF
D: TRBD1; J: TRBJ1-1; size: -; V: TRBV27; DNA: TGTGCCAGCAGTCCAGTGACAGGGGGCAGCTCTGAAGCTTTCTTT; CDR3: CASSPVTGGSSEAFF
D: -; J: TRBJ1-1; size: -; V: TRBV5-6; DNA: TGTGCCAGCAGCAGTTTCCCTAGGCAGGGGAACACTGAAGCTTTCTTT; CDR3: CASSSFPRQGNTEAFF
D: -; J: TRBJ2-3; size: -; V: TRBV6-5; DNA: TGTGCCAGCAGTTACTCGGCCTCCACAGATACGCAGTATTTT; CDR3: CASSYSASTDTQYF
D: -; J: TRBJ2-3; size: -; V: TRBV7-8; DNA: TGTGCCAGCAGCTGGAGCGTGAGCACAGATACGCAGTATTTT; CDR3: CASSWSVSTDTQYF
D: -; J: TRBJ2-7; size: -; V: TRBV6-5; DNA: TGTGCCGGAAGCAAAGGGGTCTACGAGCAGTACTTC; CDR3: CAGSKGVYEQYF
D: -; J: TRBJ1-5; size: -; V: TRBV10-3; DNA: TGTGCCATCCAACAGGGCAATCAGCCCCAGCATTTT; CDR3: CAIQQGNQPQHF